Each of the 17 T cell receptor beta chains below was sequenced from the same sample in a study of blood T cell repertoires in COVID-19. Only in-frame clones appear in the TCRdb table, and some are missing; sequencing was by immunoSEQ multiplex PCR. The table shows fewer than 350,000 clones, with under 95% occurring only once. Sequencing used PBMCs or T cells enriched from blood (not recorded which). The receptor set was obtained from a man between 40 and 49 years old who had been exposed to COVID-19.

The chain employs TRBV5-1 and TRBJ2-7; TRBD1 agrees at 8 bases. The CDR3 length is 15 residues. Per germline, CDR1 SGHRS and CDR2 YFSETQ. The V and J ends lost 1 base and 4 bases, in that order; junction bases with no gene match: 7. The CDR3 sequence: CASSLPGQGVYEQYF. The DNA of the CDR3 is TGCGCCAGCAGCTTGCCAGGACAGGGAGTTTACGAGCAGTACTTC.

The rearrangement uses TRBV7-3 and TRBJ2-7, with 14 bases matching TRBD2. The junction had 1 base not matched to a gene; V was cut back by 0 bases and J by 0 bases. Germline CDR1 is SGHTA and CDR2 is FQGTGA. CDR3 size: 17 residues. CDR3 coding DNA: TGTGCCAGCAGCTTAACCGGGACTAGCGGGAGCTCCTACGAGCAGTACTTC. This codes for CASSLTGTSGSSYEQYF.

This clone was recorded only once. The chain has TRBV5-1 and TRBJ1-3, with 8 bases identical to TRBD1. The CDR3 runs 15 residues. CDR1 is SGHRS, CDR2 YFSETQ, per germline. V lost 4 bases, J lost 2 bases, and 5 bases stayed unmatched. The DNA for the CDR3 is TGCGCCAGCAGCCAGACAGGGGAAACTGGAAACACCATATATTTT. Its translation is CASSQTGETGNTIYF.

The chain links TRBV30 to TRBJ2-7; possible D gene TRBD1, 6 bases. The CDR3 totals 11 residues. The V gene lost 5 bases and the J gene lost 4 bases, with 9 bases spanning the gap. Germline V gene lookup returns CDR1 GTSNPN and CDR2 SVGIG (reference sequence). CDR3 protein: CAWDRRYEQYF. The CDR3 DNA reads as TGTGCCTGGGACAGGCGTTACGAGCAGTACTTC.

CDR3 loop: CASRRGEGDFYGYTF. The CDR3 DNA follows: TGTGCCAGCAGAAGGGGGGAGGGTGACTTCTATGGCTACACCTTC. The chain uses TRBV7-9 and TRBJ1-2; a possible D gene is TRBD1 (6 bases). This CDR3 spans 15 amino acids. V was clipped by 6 bases and J by 4 bases, with 18 bases between them. Germline V gives CDR1 SEHNR, CDR2 FQNEAQ (reference sequence).

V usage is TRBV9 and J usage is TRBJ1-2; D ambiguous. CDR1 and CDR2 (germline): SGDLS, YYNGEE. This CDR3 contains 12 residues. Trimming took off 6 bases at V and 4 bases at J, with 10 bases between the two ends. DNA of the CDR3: TGTGCCAGCAAGGGAGATGGCTATGGCTACACCTTC. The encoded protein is CASKGDGYGYTF.

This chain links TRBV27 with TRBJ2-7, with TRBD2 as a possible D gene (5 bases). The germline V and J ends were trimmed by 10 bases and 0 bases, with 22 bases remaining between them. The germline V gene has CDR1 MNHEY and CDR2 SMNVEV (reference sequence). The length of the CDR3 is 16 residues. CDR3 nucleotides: TGTGCCACCCAGTCGGGGTCCGGCAGTTACTCCTACGAGCAGTACTTC. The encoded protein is CATQSGSGSYSYEQYF.

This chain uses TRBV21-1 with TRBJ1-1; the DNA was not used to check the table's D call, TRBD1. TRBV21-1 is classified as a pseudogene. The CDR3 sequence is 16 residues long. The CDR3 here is CASSKIDWGQNTEAFF. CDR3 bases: TGTGCCAGCAGCAAAATCGACTGGGGACAGAACACTGAAGCTTTCTTT.

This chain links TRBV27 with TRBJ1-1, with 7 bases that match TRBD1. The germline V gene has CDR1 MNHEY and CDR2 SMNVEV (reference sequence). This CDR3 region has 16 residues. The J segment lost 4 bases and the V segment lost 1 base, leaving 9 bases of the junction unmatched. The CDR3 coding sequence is TGTGCCAGCAGTTTATATGGGGGCCAGGGGGGCACTGAAGCTTTCTTT. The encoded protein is CASSLYGGQGGTEAFF.

The DNA for the CDR3 is TGTGCCAGCAGCTCCCAATCAACCGCCGGTGAAAAACTGTTTTTT. Its translation is CASSSQSTAGEKLFF. The V and J genes are TRBV9 and TRBJ1-4; no definite D call. Germline-derived CDR1 and CDR2 are SGDLS and YYNGEE. Between the trimmed V and J ends, which lost 4 bases and 7 bases, there was a span of 17 bases. The CDR3 extends over 15 amino acids. Combining the CDR3 with reference TRBV9 and TRBJ1-4 gives the whole variable domain DSGVTQTPKHLITATGQRVTLRCSPRSGDLSVYWYQQSLDQGLQFLIQYYNGEERAKGNILERFSAQQFPDLHSELNLSSLELGDSALYFCASSSQSTAGEKLFFGSGTQLSVL.

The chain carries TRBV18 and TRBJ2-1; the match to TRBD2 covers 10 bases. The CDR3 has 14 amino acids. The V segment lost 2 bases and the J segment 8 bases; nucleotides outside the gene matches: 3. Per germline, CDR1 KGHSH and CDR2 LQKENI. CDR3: CASSPSGRGDEQFF. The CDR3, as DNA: TGTGCCAGCTCACCAAGCGGGAGGGGAGATGAGCAGTTCTTC.

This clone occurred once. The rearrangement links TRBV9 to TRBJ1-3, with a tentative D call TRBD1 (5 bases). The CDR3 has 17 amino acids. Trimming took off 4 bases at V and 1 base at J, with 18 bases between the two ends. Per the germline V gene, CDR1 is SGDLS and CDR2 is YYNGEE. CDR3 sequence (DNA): TGTGCCAGCAGCCCGACCGGGGGGTATGGATCTGGAAACACCATATATTTT. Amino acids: CASSPTGGYGSGNTIYF.

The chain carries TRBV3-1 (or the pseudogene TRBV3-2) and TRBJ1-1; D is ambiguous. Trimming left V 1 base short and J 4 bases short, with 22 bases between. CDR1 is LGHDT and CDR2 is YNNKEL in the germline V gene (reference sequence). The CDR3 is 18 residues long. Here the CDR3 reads CASSQAAKRTKGCTEAFF. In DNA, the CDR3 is TGTGCCAGCAGCCAAGCGGCTAAGCGGACTAAAGGGTGCACTGAAGCTTTCTTT.

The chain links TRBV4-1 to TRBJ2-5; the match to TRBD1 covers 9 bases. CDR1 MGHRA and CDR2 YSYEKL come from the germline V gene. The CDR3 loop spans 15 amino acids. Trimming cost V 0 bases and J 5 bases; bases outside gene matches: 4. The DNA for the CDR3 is TGCGCCAGCAGCCAAGACCGGGACAGGGCTGAGACCCAGTACTTC. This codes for CASSQDRDRAETQYF.

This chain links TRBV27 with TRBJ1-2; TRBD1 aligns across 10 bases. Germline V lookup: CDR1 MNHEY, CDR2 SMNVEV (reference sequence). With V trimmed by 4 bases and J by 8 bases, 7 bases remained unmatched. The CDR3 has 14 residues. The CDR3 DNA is TGTGCCAGCAGTTGGGACAGGGGAGGGCGAGGCTACACCTTC. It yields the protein CASSWDRGGRGYTF.

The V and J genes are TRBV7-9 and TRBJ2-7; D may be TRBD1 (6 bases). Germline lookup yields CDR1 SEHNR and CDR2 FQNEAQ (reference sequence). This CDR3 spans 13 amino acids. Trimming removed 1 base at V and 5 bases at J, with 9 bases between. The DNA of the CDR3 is TGTGCCAGCAGCTTAGTAGAGGGGGACGAGCAGTACTTC. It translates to CASSLVEGDEQYF.

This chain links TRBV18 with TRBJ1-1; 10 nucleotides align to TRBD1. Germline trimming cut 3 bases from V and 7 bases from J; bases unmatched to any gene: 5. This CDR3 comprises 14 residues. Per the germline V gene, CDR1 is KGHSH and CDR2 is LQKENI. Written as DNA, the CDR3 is TGTGCCAGCTCACCTAGGACAGGGGGAGGTGAAGCTTTCTTT. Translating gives CASSPRTGGGEAFF.